This T cell receptor (beta chain) was documented in a study of T cells in Graves' hyperthyroidism and ophthalmopathy. Amplified TCR beta CDR3 regions came from RNA transcripts. When the TCR CDR3 underwent first-round RT-PCR, the HTBI primer set was used. TCRdb re-derived calls from the multiplex PCR reads in MiXCR, one entry per CDR3 protein. The table has under 650,000 distinct CDR3 sequences, under 20% seen once. This CDR3 contains 14 residues. V lost 6 bases to trimming and J lost 3 bases; unmatched junction nucleotides: 6. CDR1 and CDR2 (germline): SNHLY, FYNNEI. The sequenced material came from blood. This sequence joins TRBV2 and TRBJ1-2, with 8 nucleotides matching TRBD1. This TCR was recovered from a woman in her twenties or thirties with Graves' hyperthyroidism. CDR3 coding DNA: TGTGCCAGCAGAAGACAGGGGAAGGACTATGGCTACACCTTC. Its translation is CASRRQGKDYGYTF.